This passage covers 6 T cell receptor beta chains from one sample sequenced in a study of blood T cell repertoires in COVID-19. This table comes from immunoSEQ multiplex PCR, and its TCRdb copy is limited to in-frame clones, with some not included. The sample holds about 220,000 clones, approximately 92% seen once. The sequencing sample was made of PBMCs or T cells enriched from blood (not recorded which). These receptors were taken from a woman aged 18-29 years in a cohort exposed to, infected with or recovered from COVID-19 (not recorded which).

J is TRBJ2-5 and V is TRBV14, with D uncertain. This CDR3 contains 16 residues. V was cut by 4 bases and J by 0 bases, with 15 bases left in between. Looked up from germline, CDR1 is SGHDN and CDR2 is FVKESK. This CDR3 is CASSRTFDTYQETQYF. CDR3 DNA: TGTGCCAGCAGCCGTACGTTCGACACGTACCAAGAGACCCAGTACTTC. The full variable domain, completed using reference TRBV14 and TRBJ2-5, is EAGVTQFPSHSVIEKGQTVTLRCDPISGHDNLYWYRRVMGKEIKFLLHFVKESKQDESGMPNNRFLAERTGGTYSTLKVQPAELEDSGVYFCASSRTFDTYQETQYFGPGTRLLVL.

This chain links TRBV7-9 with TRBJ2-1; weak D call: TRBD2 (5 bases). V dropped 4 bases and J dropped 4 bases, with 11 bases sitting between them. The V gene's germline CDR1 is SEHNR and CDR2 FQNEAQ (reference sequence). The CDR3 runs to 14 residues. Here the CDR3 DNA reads TGTGCCAGCAGCTCTAGAGGGTCATACAATGAGCAGTTCTTC. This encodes CASSSRGSYNEQFF.

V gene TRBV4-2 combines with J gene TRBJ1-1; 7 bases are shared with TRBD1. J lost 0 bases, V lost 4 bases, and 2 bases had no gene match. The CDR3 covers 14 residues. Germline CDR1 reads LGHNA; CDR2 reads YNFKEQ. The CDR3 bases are TGTGCCAGCAGCCTGGGACAGATGAACACTGAAGCTTTCTTT. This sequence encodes CASSLGQMNTEAFF.

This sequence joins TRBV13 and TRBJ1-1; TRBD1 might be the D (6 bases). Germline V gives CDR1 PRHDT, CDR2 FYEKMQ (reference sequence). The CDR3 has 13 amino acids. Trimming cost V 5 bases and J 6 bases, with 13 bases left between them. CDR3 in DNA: TGTGCCAGCAGCCAACAGGGTTTTGCTGAAGCTTTCTTT. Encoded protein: CASSQQGFAEAFF.

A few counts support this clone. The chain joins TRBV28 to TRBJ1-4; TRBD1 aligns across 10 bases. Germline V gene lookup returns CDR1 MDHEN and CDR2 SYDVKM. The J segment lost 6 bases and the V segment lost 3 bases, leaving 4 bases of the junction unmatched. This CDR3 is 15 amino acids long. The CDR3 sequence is CASSLTGTGDEKLFF. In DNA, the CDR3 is TGTGCCAGCAGTTTGACCGGGACAGGGGATGAAAAACTGTTTTTT.

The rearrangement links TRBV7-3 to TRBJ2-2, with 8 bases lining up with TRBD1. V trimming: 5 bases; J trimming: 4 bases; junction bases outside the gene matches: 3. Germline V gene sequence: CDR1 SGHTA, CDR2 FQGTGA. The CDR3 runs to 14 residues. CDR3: CASSTDRATGELFF. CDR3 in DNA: TGTGCCAGCAGCACGGACAGGGCCACCGGGGAGCTGTTTTTT.